These T cell receptor beta chains were read from a single sample in a study of radiotherapy plus CTLA-4 blockade in lung cancer. Sequencing used immunoSEQ multiplex PCR; TCRdb keeps in-frame clones, though not all of them. The sample has more than 40,000 clones, approximately 90% seen once. Sequences were derived from peripheral blood, sampled from a patient treated with radiotherapy plus ipilimumab. The receptors derive from a human donor with non-small cell lung cancer whose response to radiotherapy plus ipilimumab could not be evaluated. The CDR3 runs from the conserved cysteine through the conserved F or W. The D gene is left open where the match is weak. Clone size is shown for a subset of rows, as once, few, many or a class of expanded clone.

V	J	size	D	DNA	CDR3
TRBV18	TRBJ2-7	-	-	TGTGCCAGCTCACCAACGACAGCCCAGTCCTACGAGCAGTACTTC	CASSPTTAQSYEQYF
TRBV14	TRBJ2-3	-	TRBD2	TGTGCCAGCAGCCAACCGGGACTAGCGGGAGTCACAGATACGCAGTATTTT	CASSQPGLAGVTDTQYF
TRBV6-6	TRBJ2-7	-	-	TGTGCCAGCAGCCGTCCGGGGTTCGAGCAGTACTTC	CASSRPGFEQYF
TRBV6-7	TRBJ2-5	-	TRBD2	TGTGCCAGCAGTACGGGACTAGCGGGAGAGTTGGAGCAGTACTTC	CASSTGLAGELEQYF
TRBV7-8	TRBJ2-7	once	-	TGTGCCAGCAGCTTAGCGCGGGATAAAGGCTACGAGCAGTACTTC	CASSLARDKGYEQYF
TRBV7-8	TRBJ1-5	once	-	TGTGCCAGCAGCCCGACCCAGGGCCGGAGCAATCAGCCCCAGCATTTT	CASSPTQGRSNQPQHF
TRBV28	TRBJ2-5	-	TRBD1	TGTGCCAGCAACTCAGGGACAGAAAAAGAGACCCAGTACTTC	CASNSGTEKETQYF
TRBV7-2	TRBJ2-7	once	TRBD2	TGTGCCAGCAGCACGCTAGGACTAGCGGGAGTAGGGGAGCAGTACTTC	CASSTLGLAGVGEQYF
TRBV7-8	TRBJ2-1	-	-	TGTGCCAGCAGCTTAGGGCGACCGCGGGGCAATGAGCAGTTCTTC	CASSLGRPRGNEQFF
TRBV7-2	TRBJ2-1	-	TRBD2	TGTGCCAGCAGCCCCGAGACTAGCGGGCCACCCTACAATGAGCAGTTCTTC	CASSPETSGPPYNEQFF
TRBV9	TRBJ2-2	-	TRBD1	TGTGCCAGCAGCGTAGCGTTCGGACAGGGGACCGGGGAGCTGTTTTTT	CASSVAFGQGTGELFF
TRBV11-2	TRBJ2-2	-	TRBD1	TGTGCCAGCAGCCCCCTCTCAGGGGGCCGTCCGTCGGGGGAGCTGTTTTTT	CASSPLSGGRPSGELFF
TRBV28	TRBJ2-3	-	-	TGTGCCAGCAGTTTAGCGGGGAGTGGTACAGATACGCAGTATTTT	CASSLAGSGTDTQYF
TRBV18	TRBJ2-1	-	TRBD1	TGTGCCAGCTCGAACGGACAGGGGAGCTCCTACAATGAGCAGTTCTTC	CASSNGQGSSYNEQFF
TRBV10-1	TRBJ2-3	-	TRBD2	TGCGCCAGCAGTCGGCAGCGGGGGAACACAGATACGCAGTATTTT	CASSRQRGNTDTQYF
TRBV7-9	TRBJ2-7	-	TRBD2	TGTGCCAGCAGCCCCAATGGGTGGGGAGGGACTAGCGGCTACGAGCAGTACTTC	CASSPNGWGGTSGYEQYF